These T cell receptor beta chains were read from a single sample in a study of blood T cell repertoires in COVID-19. Only in-frame clones appear in the TCRdb table, and some are missing; sequencing was by immunoSEQ multiplex PCR. Here the sample spans about 120,000 clones, around 91% being singletons. Material for sequencing was peripheral blood. The receptor set was obtained from a man in his 70s with active or convalescent COVID-19. The CDR3 runs from the conserved cysteine through the conserved F or W. D genes are given only for firm matches. Clone sizes are given selectively: once, few, many, or a class where the clone is expanded.

j_gene	d_gene	abundance	v_gene	CDR3aa	CDR3nt
TRBJ1-6	-	-	TRBV3-1/TRBV3-2	CASSQTDYNSPLHF	TGTGCCAGCAGCCAAACAGACTATAATTCACCCCTCCACTTT
TRBJ1-6	-	-	TRBV28	CASKPARGGGNSPLHF	TGTGCCAGCAAGCCAGCCCGAGGGGGGGGAAATTCACCCCTCCACTTT
TRBJ2-3	TRBD2	-	TRBV10-3	CAIRSPASGTDTQYF	TGTGCCATCCGGTCCCCGGCTAGCGGGACAGATACGCAGTATTTT
TRBJ2-7	-	-	TRBV5-6	CASSPSGAGYEQYF	TGTGCCAGCAGCCCGTCCGGCGCGGGCTACGAGCAGTACTTC
TRBJ1-5	TRBD1	-	TRBV7-2	CASSPGTARQPQHF	TGTGCCAGCAGCCCCGGGACAGCTCGACAGCCCCAGCATTTT
TRBJ2-2	TRBD1	-	TRBV28	CASSSTGVVTGELFF	TGTGCCAGCAGTTCTACAGGGGTGGTCACCGGGGAGCTGTTTTTT
TRBJ2-5	TRBD1	-	TRBV6-5	CATSLTGDPRTQYF	TGTGCCACCTCCCTAACAGGGGACCCTAGGACCCAGTACTTC
TRBJ1-2	TRBD1	-	TRBV28	CASSVRTGTYGYTF	TGTGCCAGCAGTGTTAGGACAGGGACCTATGGCTACACCTTC
TRBJ2-7	-	-	TRBV15	CATSSRPRGEQYF	TGTGCCACCAGCTCGCGGCCGAGAGGCGAGCAGTACTTC
TRBJ1-2	TRBD1	-	TRBV5-6	CASSSTGRYGYTF	TGTGCCAGCAGCTCGACAGGGAGGTATGGCTACACCTTC
TRBJ1-1	TRBD1	-	TRBV5-1	CASSTGTGGTEAFF	TGCGCCAGCAGCACCGGGACAGGGGGCACTGAAGCTTTCTTT
TRBJ2-1	TRBD2	-	TRBV28	CASSLWGGDLRVVEQFF	TGTGCCAGCAGTTTATGGGGAGGGGACTTGCGGGTAGTAGAGCAGTTCTTC
TRBJ1-6	-	-	TRBV7-2	CASSIYRQDSPLHF	TGTGCCAGCAGCATCTACCGACAGGATTCACCCCTCCACTTT
TRBJ2-1	TRBD2	-	TRBV5-6	CASSLVLAGYNEQFF	TGTGCCAGCAGCTTGGTCCTAGCGGGATACAATGAGCAGTTCTTC
TRBJ1-1	-	-	TRBV13	CASSLGVGGGSGTEAFF	TGTGCCAGCAGCCTAGGAGTAGGGGGAGGGAGCGGTACTGAAGCTTTCTTT
TRBJ2-2	-	-	TRBV11-3	CASSLGGSSGQRMGAGELFF	TGTGCCAGCAGCTTAGGAGGGTCCAGCGGCCAACGGATGGGTGCCGGGGAGCTGTTTTTT
TRBJ2-1	-	-	TRBV3-1/TRBV3-2	CASSPPAGSQFF	TGTGCCAGCAGCCCCCCTGCCGGGTCGCAGTTCTTC
TRBJ2-2	-	-	TRBV7-3	CASSLDAINTGELFF	TGTGCCAGCAGCTTAGATGCGATCAACACCGGGGAGCTGTTTTTT
TRBJ2-2	TRBD1	-	TRBV19	CASSRTGGASGELFF	TGTGCCAGTAGTAGGACAGGGGGCGCGAGCGGGGAGCTGTTTTTT
TRBJ2-7	-	-	TRBV10-1	CASSDSGYQQQYF	TGCGCCAGCAGTGACTCAGGGTATCAACAGCAGTACTTC
TRBJ1-2	TRBD1	once	TRBV5-8	CASSPPDRANYGYTF	TGTGCCAGCAGCCCACCCGACAGGGCTAACTATGGCTACACCTTC
TRBJ2-1	-	-	TRBV19	CASSPQGLYNEQFF	TGTGCCAGTAGCCCTCAGGGTCTATACAATGAGCAGTTCTTC
TRBJ2-5	-	-	TRBV6-5	CASSYEWEFGTQYF	TGTGCCAGCAGTTACGAATGGGAGTTCGGGACCCAGTACTTC
TRBJ2-3	TRBD2	-	TRBV2	CASTPTSGSTDTQYF	TGTGCCAGCACCCCGACTAGCGGGAGCACAGATACGCAGTATTTT
TRBJ1-4	-	-	TRBV5-1	CASSLNGDSNEKLFF	TGCGCCAGCAGCTTGAATGGTGACAGTAATGAAAAACTGTTTTTT
TRBJ2-1	TRBD1	-	TRBV5-4	CASSLGRGYSYNEQFF	TGTGCCAGCAGCTTAGGCAGGGGGTACTCCTACAATGAGCAGTTCTTC
TRBJ2-3	-	-	TRBV28	CASSSADTQYF	TGTGCCAGCAGTTCCGCAGATACGCAGTATTTT
TRBJ2-1	TRBD2	-	TRBV10-1	CASGPGTSAGGQFF	TGCGCCAGCGGTCCCGGGACTAGCGCGGGAGGGCAGTTCTTC
TRBJ2-7	-	-	TRBV28	CASSSQGHRAYEQYF	TGTGCCAGCAGTAGTCAGGGACATAGAGCCTACGAGCAGTACTTC
TRBJ1-4	TRBD1	-	TRBV10-3	CAIKPGQGNEKLFF	TGTGCCATCAAACCGGGACAGGGAAACGAAAAACTGTTTTTT
TRBJ2-7	TRBD2	-	TRBV19	CASSLQGPRLAGVYEQYF	TGTGCCAGTAGCCTACAGGGGCCACGGTTAGCGGGAGTCTACGAGCAGTACTTC
TRBJ1-5	-	-	TRBV6-5	CASSYGQGNQPQHF	TGTGCCAGCAGTTATGGGCAGGGCAATCAGCCCCAGCATTTT
TRBJ1-1	-	-	TRBV6-5	CASIRNWEDGFF	TGTGCCAGCATTAGGAACTGGGAGGACGGTTTCTTT
TRBJ2-7	-	-	TRBV4-1	CASSHPTGLTPHLRYF	TGCGCCAGCAGCCATCCAACAGGTCTGACTCCCCATTTAAGGTACTTC
TRBJ2-7	TRBD2	-	TRBV7-2	CASSLVAGGTRTHYEQYF	TGTGCCAGCAGCTTAGTGGCGGGAGGCACTAGGACCCACTACGAGCAGTACTTC
TRBJ2-7	-	-	TRBV5-1	CASSLDGKRQDEQYF	TGCGCCAGCAGCTTGGATGGGAAGCGGCAGGACGAGCAGTACTTC